The 6 T cell receptor beta chains below come from one sample, sequenced in a study of T-cell reconstitution after alpha-beta-depleted transplantation in children. Preparation of the TCRbeta library used unique molecular identifiers. MiXCR, run by TCRdb on the PCR reads, gives a single entry per CDR3 protein. The sample lists 800,000 to 1,000,000 distinct CDR3 sequences, roughly 29% occurring once. Sequenced here: PBMCs, mostly from graft donor cells, sampled 360 days after TCRalphabeta/CD19-depleted stem cell transplant. Receptors originate from a boy younger than two who had a stem cell transplant for SCID, so the T cells may come from the graft donor.

The V call is TRBV28, the J call TRBJ1-5; possibly TRBD1 for D (6 bases). Trimming cost V 7 bases and J 3 bases, with 16 bases left between them. CDR1 is MDHEN, CDR2 SYDVKM, per germline. The CDR3 runs to 15 residues. CDR3 sequence reads: CASTIGGADNQPQHF. The CDR3 bases are TGTGCCAGCACCATCGGGGGGGCCGACAATCAGCCCCAGCATTTT.

The chain has TRBV7-2 and TRBJ1-5; the D gene is possibly TRBD1 (5 bases). The CDR3 extends over 13 amino acids. Trimming shortened V by 5 bases and J by 7 bases, and 12 bases separated the two germline ends. The germline V gene has CDR1 SGHTA and CDR2 FQGNSA. The CDR3: CASSNERGQPQHF. Here the CDR3 DNA reads TGTGCCAGCAGCAATGAGAGGGGCCAGCCCCAGCATTTT. The whole variable domain, filled in from reference TRBV7-2 and TRBJ1-5, reads GAGVSQSPSNKVTEKGKDVELRCDPISGHTALYWYRQSLGQGLEFLIYFQGNSAPDKSGLPSDRFSAERTGGSVSTLTIQRTQQEDSAVYLCASSNERGQPQHFGDGTRLSIL.

Only a few counts were recorded for this clonotype. V and J are TRBV7-8 and TRBJ2-1; 10 nucleotides match TRBD2. CDR1 and CDR2 from the germline V gene are SGHVS and FQNEAQ. V dropped 7 bases and J dropped 0; count of bases not matched to a gene: 9. The CDR3 spans 17 residues. CDR3 in DNA: TGTGCCAGCATGGCTAGCGGGGGACCCAGCTCCTACAATGAGCAGTTCTTC. Translating gives CASMASGGPSSYNEQFF.

This chain joins TRBV5-1 and TRBJ2-6, with 7 bases identical to TRBD1. The CDR3 sequence is 17 residues long. Trimming at V came to 0 bases and at J to 0 bases, leaving 3 bases not matched to a gene. Germline V lookup: CDR1 SGHRS, CDR2 YFSETQ. The DNA of the CDR3 is TGCGCCAGCAGCTTGGCGGCAGGGGGCTCTGGGGCCAACGTCCTGACTTTC. This gives the protein CASSLAAGGSGANVLTF.

This clonotype showed up many times. This chain uses TRBV27 with TRBJ1-1; D not certain. The CDR3 has 13 residues. The V gene's germline CDR1 is MNHEY and CDR2 SMNVEV (reference sequence). Trimming took 1 base from V and 1 from J, leaving 4 bases between them. As DNA, the CDR3 is TGTGCCAGCAGTTTATTCCCGAACACTGAAGCTTTCTTT. Translated, it gives CASSLFPNTEAFF.

The rearrangement links TRBV6-5 to TRBJ2-1, with 8 positions matching TRBD1. The germline gives CDR1 MNHEY, CDR2 SVGAGI. The V gene end was trimmed by 2 bases and the J gene end by 6 bases; junction bases not matched to a gene: 6. This CDR3 spans 15 amino acids. Here the CDR3 reads CASSYEQGVRNEQFF. CDR3 DNA sequence: TGTGCCAGCAGTTACGAACAGGGGGTACGCAATGAGCAGTTCTTC.